This TCR beta chain was captured in a study of blood T cell repertoires in COVID-19. Clones were read by immunoSEQ multiplex PCR, and TCRdb kept only the in-frame ones, dropping some. The sample carries some 390,000 clones, more than 70% recorded once. V was pared by 4 bases and J by 4 bases, with 9 bases of the junction left unmatched. The CDR3 sequence is 16 residues long. Germline V gene lookup returns CDR1 MNHEY and CDR2 SMNVEV (reference sequence). This clone was observed a few times. The chain employs TRBV27 and TRBJ2-2, with 7 bases aligning to TRBD1. The TCR sequence derives from a woman aged 60-75 years with COVID-19, enrolled during active disease. What was sequenced was peripheral blood. CDR3 residues: CASSSWTGGGTGELFF. CDR3 DNA sequence: TGTGCCAGCAGTTCCTGGACAGGCGGAGGCACCGGGGAGCTGTTTTTT.